The 3 T cell receptor beta chains given below trace back to one sample, sequenced in a study of T cells in Graves' hyperthyroidism and ophthalmopathy. Authors of the study amplified TCR beta CDR3 regions from RNA transcripts. First-round RT-PCR with HTBI primers amplified the TCR CDR3 region. TCRdb called the multiplex PCR reads again in MiXCR, with one record for every CDR3 protein. The sample contains 94,000 or so distinct CDR3 sequences, about half of which appear only once. Specimen: blood. The receptors derive from a woman in her 40s with Graves' hyperthyroidism.

CDR3 sequence: CASSPLSHQEFIANYGYTF. CDR3 sequence (DNA): TGTGCCAGCAGCCCGCTGAGCCACCAGGAGTTTATAGCTAACTATGGCTACACCTTC. This chain links TRBV7-2 with TRBJ1-2; D ambiguous. Germline CDR1 reads SGHTA; CDR2 reads FQGNSA. V was clipped by 5 bases and J by 0 bases, with 25 bases between them. The CDR3 sequence is 19 residues long.

Ten or more counts support this clonotype. The rearrangement links TRBV4-3 to TRBJ1-3; no firm D call. Germline CDR1 is LGHNA and CDR2 is YSLEER. With 4 bases removed from V and 3 bases from J, the gap between germline ends came to 7 bases. The CDR3 covers 13 residues. This CDR3 reads CASSPNHGNTIYF. In DNA, the CDR3 is TGCGCCAGCAGCCCAAACCATGGAAACACCATATATTTT.

The rearrangement links TRBV19 to TRBJ1-1; D remains unclear. Between the trimmed V and J ends, which lost 11 bases and 5 bases, there was a span of 12 bases. From germline, CDR1 is LNHDA and CDR2 SQIVND (reference sequence). This CDR3 contains 11 residues. CDR3 amino acids: CAWSDWTEAFF. The CDR3, as DNA: TGTGCCTGGAGTGATTGGACTGAAGCTTTCTTT.